This T cell receptor (beta chain) was recorded in a study of T cells in Graves' hyperthyroidism and ophthalmopathy. It was RNA transcripts that yielded the amplified TCR beta CDR3 regions. First-round RT-PCR targeting the TCR CDR3 was performed with the HTBI primer set. MiXCR, run by TCRdb on the multiplex PCR reads, gives a single entry per CDR3 protein. The repertoire holds around 700,000 distinct CDR3 sequences, with under 20% as singletons. Sample: blood. The clonotype was recovered from a woman in her 50s with Graves' hyperthyroidism that later progressed to Graves' ophthalmopathy.

For the CDR3, the DNA is TGTGCCAGCAGCTTCCACAAACAGGCCCCGTGGTACTTC. Translating gives CASSFHKQAPWYF. J is TRBJ2-4 and V is TRBV7-3, with a possible D match to TRBD1 (5 bases). V was cut by 3 bases and J by 15 bases, with 18 bases left in between. Germline V gene sequence: CDR1 SGHTA, CDR2 FQGTGA. The CDR3 has 13 residues.